The 9 T cell receptor beta chains presented below share a single source sample, sequenced in a study of cytomegalovirus exposure and HLA in healthy donors. Primers included in the PCR were 60 Vbeta and 13 Jbeta primers. The method was immunoSEQ multiplex PCR; TCRdb's version includes in-frame clones alone and lacks a portion of them. The sample has about 89,000 clones, about 85% seen once. Sequenced: PBMCs. These receptors all stem from a man aged 35-49 years in good health and CMV-seropositive.

J is TRBJ2-3 and V is TRBV2; 8 bases fit TRBD1. Germline CDR1 is SNHLY and CDR2 is FYNNEI. V lost 6 bases to trimming and J lost 7 bases; unmatched junction nucleotides: 6. The CDR3 covers 13 residues. The CDR3 DNA sequence: TGTGCCAGCAGGACAGGGGAGGAGAATACGCAGTATTTT. Amino acids: CASRTGEENTQYF.

The V call is TRBV19, the J call TRBJ2-7; weak D call: TRBD2 (6 bases). Germline CDR1 LNHDA, CDR2 SQIVND (reference sequence). Trimming shortened V by 2 bases and J by 5 bases, and 13 bases separated the two germline ends. CDR3 length: 14 residues. Here the CDR3 reads CASSIRRASDEQYF. DNA for the CDR3: TGTGCCAGTAGTATAAGGAGGGCGTCGGACGAGCAGTACTTC.

This clone was seen a handful of times. The chain has TRBV9 and TRBJ1-2, with D tentatively TRBD1 (6 bases). The length of the CDR3 is 14 residues. Germline assignment: CDR1 SGDLS and CDR2 YYNGEE. V shed 1 base and J shed 2 bases, with 9 bases lying between them. CDR3 in amino acids: CASSVWGGNYGYTF. The CDR3 region has the DNA TGTGCCAGCAGCGTATGGGGGGGCAACTATGGCTACACCTTC.

The chain has TRBV7-8 and TRBJ2-7, with a weak D call TRBD1 (6 bases). CDR3 length: 16 amino acids. Germline V gene data show CDR1 as SGHVS and CDR2 as FQNEAQ. Deletions cut 1 base from V and 6 bases from J, with 19 bases between. Here the CDR3 DNA reads TGTGCCAGCAGCTTAGTTGGGTACAGGGTGAAGGCCGAGCAGTACTTC. It yields the protein CASSLVGYRVKAEQYF.

This clone was detected only a few times. CDR3 protein: CASSLSKGHTEAFF. The CDR3 DNA sequence: TGTGCCAGCAGTTTATCGAAGGGGCACACTGAAGCTTTCTTT. The rearrangement links TRBV28 to TRBJ1-1, with D perhaps matching TRBD1 (5 bases). This CDR3 region has 14 residues. Trimming took off 1 base at V and 3 bases at J, with 9 bases between the two ends. Per germline, CDR1 MDHEN and CDR2 SYDVKM.

The genes are TRBV7-2 and TRBJ2-3, with TRBD2 identical over 16 bases. With 5 bases clipped from V and 5 bases from J, the junction kept 7 bases outside the gene matches. This CDR3 is built from 17 residues. Germline V CDR1 and CDR2: SGHTA, FQGNSA. CDR3: CASSQGLAGGLGDTQYF. In DNA, the CDR3 is TGTGCCAGCAGCCAGGGACTAGCGGGAGGGCTGGGAGATACGCAGTATTTT.

The chain links TRBV2 to TRBJ1-3; D unresolved. V lost 8 bases and J 1 base, leaving 9 bases between the germline ends. CDR1 is SNHLY and CDR2 is FYNNEI in the germline V gene. The CDR3 has 13 residues. Here the CDR3 reads CASRRRSGNTIYF. CDR3 DNA sequence: TGTGCCAGCCGGAGAAGATCTGGAAACACCATATATTTT.

This clone came up a few times. The V call is TRBV14, the J call TRBJ1-1; no definite D call. CDR3 size: 13 residues. Germline CDR1 and CDR2: SGHDN and FVKESK. The V and J ends lost 1 base and 0 bases respectively, with 3 bases between them. CDR3 sequence: CASSQAMNTEAFF. The CDR3 DNA follows: TGTGCCAGCAGCCAAGCAATGAACACTGAAGCTTTCTTT. The whole variable domain, remainder taken from reference TRBV14 and TRBJ1-1, is EAGVTQFPSHSVIEKGQTVTLRCDPISGHDNLYWYRRVMGKEIKFLLHFVKESKQDESGMPNNRFLAERTGGTYSTLKVQPAELEDSGVYFCASSQAMNTEAFFGQGTRLTVV.

This rearrangement joins TRBV6-5 to TRBJ2-1, with 8 bases aligning to TRBD2. V was pared by 6 bases and J by 12 bases, with 16 bases of the junction left unmatched. This CDR3 has 15 residues. Per the germline V gene, CDR1 is MNHEY and CDR2 is SVGAGI. CDR3 bases: TGTGCCAGCAGCTTTATAGCGGGAAAGGGCGGGGTGCAGTTCTTC. It translates to CASSFIAGKGGVQFF.